The clone carrying this T cell receptor beta chain turned up a few times. Antigen: not known. Clones were read by immunoSEQ multiplex PCR, and TCRdb kept only the in-frame ones, dropping some. Of about 36,000 clones listed, roughly 72% are singletons. This sample was taken from a study of early stage breast cancer tumors. At the level of the study: Most invasive tumors, about 75% of the 16, were ER+/PR+/HER2-. Study-wide points: In most of the 16 patients, blood comparison separated tumor from normal breast.

CDR3 length equals 13 residues. Germline trimming cut 3 bases from V and 7 bases from J; bases unmatched to any gene: 3. The germline V gene encodes CDR1 SGHTA and CDR2 FQGTGA. This sequence originates from a person aged 55 to 75 with breast cancer. Input material: blood. The V gene is TRBV7-3, the J gene TRBJ2-1, with 7 bases fitting TRBD1. CDR3 sequence reads: CASSFGTANEQFF. As DNA, the CDR3 is TGTGCCAGCAGCTTTGGGACAGCTAATGAGCAGTTCTTC.